These T cell receptor beta chains were read from a single sample in a study of blood T cells in healthy people across ages. TCRdb reanalysed the 5' RACE reads using MiXCR and keeps one entry per CDR3 protein. The data hold around 2 million distinct CDR3 sequences, with more than 35% observed a single time. The specimen sequenced was blood. These receptors came from a human donor in good health. CDR3s include the opening cysteine and the closing phenylalanine or tryptophan. A D gene is named only where the DNA matches it firmly. Only some rows state a clone size, as once, few, many or a class for expanded clones.

size: .
J: TRBJ2-3
V: TRBV29-1
D: .
DNA: TGCAGCGTTGATCTCGGCGTGGCCACAGATACGCAGTATTTT
CDR3: CSVDLGVATDTQYF

size: few
J: TRBJ1-1
V: TRBV5-1
D: .
DNA: TGCGCCAGCAGCTTGGGAGGGAGGCCAGGGACGGTTTCGGCTTTCTTT
CDR3: CASSLGGRPGTVSAFF

size: few
J: TRBJ1-1
V: TRBV6-6
D: .
DNA: TGTGCCAGCAGCGGAGGGTACATTGAAGCTTTCTTT
CDR3: CASSGGYIEAFF

size: .
J: TRBJ2-1
V: TRBV12-5
D: TRBD1
DNA: TGTGCTAGTGGTTTCACAGGGGAAAATGAGCGGTTCTTC
CDR3: CASGFTGENERFF

size: few
J: TRBJ1-2
V: TRBV6-2/TRBV6-3
D: .
DNA: TGTGTCAGCAGTTACTCCTATGGCTACACCTTC
CDR3: CVSSYSYGYTF

size: .
J: TRBJ1-1
V: TRBV4-1
D: TRBD1
DNA: TGCGCCAGCAGCCACCCAGCACGGACAGGGAAGTCTGAAGCTTTCTTT
CDR3: CASSHPARTGKSEAFF

size: .
J: TRBJ2-3
V: TRBV4-2
D: .
DNA: TGTGCCAGCAGCCAGAGAGGAGGGGGCGCCCCAGATACGCAGTATTTT
CDR3: CASSQRGGGAPDTQYF

size: .
J: TRBJ1-1
V: TRBV6-2/TRBV6-3
D: .
DNA: TGTGCCAGCAGAAGTATACAACTCAGGAACACTGAAGCTTTCTTT
CDR3: CASRSIQLRNTEAFF

size: few
J: TRBJ1-4
V: TRBV27
D: TRBD1
DNA: TGTGCCAGCAGCCACCACTCCGGGACAGACAATGAAAAACTGTTTTTT
CDR3: CASSHHSGTDNEKLFF

size: few
J: TRBJ2-5
V: TRBV6-2/TRBV6-3
D: TRBD2
DNA: TGTGCCAGCAGTGAAGCGGGGGGGCCAGGGACCCAGTACTTC
CDR3: CASSEAGGPGTQYF

size: few
J: TRBJ1-5
V: TRBV6-1
D: .
DNA: TGTGCCAGCAGTGAGTGGCCCCAGCATTTT
CDR3: CASSEWPQHF

size: .
J: TRBJ1-5
V: TRBV7-2
D: .
DNA: TGTGCCAGCAGCTTCCTCAGTGCAGACCAGCATTTT
CDR3: CASSFLSADQHF

size: .
J: TRBJ2-7
V: TRBV6-2/TRBV6-3
D: .
DNA: TGTGCCAGCAGTTACTGGGCGGGGACTTACGAGCAGTACTTC
CDR3: CASSYWAGTYEQYF

size: .
J: TRBJ2-5
V: TRBV3-1
D: .
DNA: TGTGCCAGCAGCCAAGATATCGTACAAGAGACCCAGTACTTC
CDR3: CASSQDIVQETQYF

size: .
J: TRBJ1-2
V: TRBV20-1
D: .
DNA: TGCAGTGCTAGAGATCAAACCAAGGGTAGGGGCTATGGCTACACCTTC
CDR3: CSARDQTKGRGYGYTF

size: .
J: TRBJ1-2
V: TRBV6-2/TRBV6-3
D: .
DNA: TGTGCCAGCAGTTACTCGAGCGGGATTCGAGGCTACACCTTC
CDR3: CASSYSSGIRGYTF